The subject of this entry is one TCR beta chain. Its antigen is undetermined. This specimen comes from a study of T-cell reconstitution after alpha-beta-depleted transplantation in children. TCRbeta library preparation incorporated unique molecular identifiers. MiXCR, applied by TCRdb to the PCR reads, yields one record per CDR3 protein. The data contain 45,000 to 50,000 distinct CDR3 sequences, roughly 52% of them singletons. Germline V gene data show CDR1 as MNHNS and CDR2 as SASEGT. The length of the CDR3 is 15 residues. V dropped 7 bases and J dropped 5 bases, with 18 bases sitting between them. The study's findings and limits: The origin of high day-60 TCRbeta diversity in some patients lay in surviving recipient T cells and thymic progenitors. When one year had passed after transplant, most T-cell counts and diversity came from newly produced T cells. As was reported, about two months after transplant, alpha-beta T cells came from several hundred expanded graft clones.

The sequence was obtained from a boy in the first two years of life with SCID, due to receive a stem cell transplant. V and J are TRBV6-1 and TRBJ2-1, with TRBD1 as a possible D gene (6 bases). This specimen consisted of peripheral blood, obtained before TCRalphabeta/CD19-depleted stem cell transplant. The CDR3, as DNA: TGTGCCAGCATCAACTCGCAGGGGATCAACAATGAGCAGTTCTTC. The encoded protein is CASINSQGINNEQFF.